This T cell receptor beta chain was sequenced in a study of OX40 agonist ivuxolimab in advanced cancers. Comments on this clone: Antigen unknown.

Libraries were prepared by immunoSEQ multiplex PCR; TCRdb keeps only in-frame clonotypes and omits some of them. The data hold tens of thousands of clones, with more than 75% observed a single time. Study-wide results and limits: Patients who responded partially at 0.1-3.0 mg/kg showed clonal expansion ranking among the lowest. Averaging showed that CD8+ T cells had more expanded clones than CD4+ did.

Trimming removed 0 bases at V and 8 bases at J, with 17 bases between. The CDR3 length is 16 residues. Germline values: CDR1 SGHRS, CDR2 YFSETQ. This specimen was CD4+ or CD8+ T cells sorted from blood, taken in a trial of the OX40 agonist ivuxolimab. This sequence was found in an adult with an advanced solid tumor such as melanoma, head and neck, liver or kidney cancer. The chain carries TRBV5-1 and TRBJ1-4; D might be TRBD1 (5 bases). CDR3 DNA: TGCGCCAGCAGCTTGGGAAATGGGGGGTCGAGAGAAAAACTGTTTTTT. It is translated as CASSLGNGGSREKLFF.